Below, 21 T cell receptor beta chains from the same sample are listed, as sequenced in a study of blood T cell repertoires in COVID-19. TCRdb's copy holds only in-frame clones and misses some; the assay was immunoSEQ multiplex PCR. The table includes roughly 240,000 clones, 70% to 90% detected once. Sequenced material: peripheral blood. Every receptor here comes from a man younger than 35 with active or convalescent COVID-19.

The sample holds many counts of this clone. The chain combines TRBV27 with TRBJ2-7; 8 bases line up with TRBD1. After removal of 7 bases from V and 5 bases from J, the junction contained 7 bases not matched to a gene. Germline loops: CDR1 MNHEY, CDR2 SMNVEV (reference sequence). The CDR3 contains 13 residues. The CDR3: CASTPRTGNEQYF. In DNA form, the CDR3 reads TGTGCCAGCACCCCCCGGACAGGGAACGAGCAGTACTTC.

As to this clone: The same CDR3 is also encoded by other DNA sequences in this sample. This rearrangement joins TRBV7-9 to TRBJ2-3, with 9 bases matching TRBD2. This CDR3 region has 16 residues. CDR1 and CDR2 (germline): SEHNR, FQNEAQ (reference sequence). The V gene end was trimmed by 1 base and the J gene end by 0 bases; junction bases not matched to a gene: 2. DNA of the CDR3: TGTGCCAGCAGCTTAGTGCTAGCGGGGAGCACAGATACGCAGTATTTT. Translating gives CASSLVLAGSTDTQYF.

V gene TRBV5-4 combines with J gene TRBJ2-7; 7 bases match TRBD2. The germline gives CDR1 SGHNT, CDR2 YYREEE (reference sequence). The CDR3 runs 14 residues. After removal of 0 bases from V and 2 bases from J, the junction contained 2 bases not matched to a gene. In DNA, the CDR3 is TGTGCCAGCAGCTTGGGCGGGACTACCTACGAGCAGTACTTC. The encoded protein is CASSLGGTTYEQYF.

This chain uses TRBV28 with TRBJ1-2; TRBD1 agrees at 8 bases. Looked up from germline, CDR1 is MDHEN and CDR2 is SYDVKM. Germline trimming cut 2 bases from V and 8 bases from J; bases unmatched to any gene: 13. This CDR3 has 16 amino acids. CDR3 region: CASSLGKGTGRRGYTF. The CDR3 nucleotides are TGTGCCAGCAGTTTAGGGAAAGGGACAGGCCGGCGGGGCTACACCTTC.

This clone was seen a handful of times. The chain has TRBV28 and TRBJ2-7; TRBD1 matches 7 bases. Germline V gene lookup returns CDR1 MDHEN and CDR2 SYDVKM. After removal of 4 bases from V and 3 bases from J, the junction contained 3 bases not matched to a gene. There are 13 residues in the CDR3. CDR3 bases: TGTGCCAGCAGTTCCGGGACAGACTACGAGCAGTACTTC. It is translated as CASSSGTDYEQYF.

CDR3 in amino acids: CALGLGGYTF. CDR3 bases: TGTGCCTTGGGCTTAGGCGGCTACACCTTC. The rearrangement links TRBV6-6 to TRBJ1-2; D remains ambiguous. Germline CDR1 and CDR2: MNHNY and SVGAGI (reference sequence). The CDR3 is 10 amino acids. V was trimmed by 11 bases and J by 8 bases, leaving 12 bases between them.

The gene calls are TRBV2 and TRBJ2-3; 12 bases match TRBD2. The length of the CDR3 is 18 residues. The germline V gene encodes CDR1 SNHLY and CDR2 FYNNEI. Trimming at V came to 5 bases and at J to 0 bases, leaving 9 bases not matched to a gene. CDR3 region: CASSPLAGGPTSTDTQYF. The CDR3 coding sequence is TGTGCCAGCAGTCCACTAGCGGGGGGACCCACTAGCACAGATACGCAGTATTTT.

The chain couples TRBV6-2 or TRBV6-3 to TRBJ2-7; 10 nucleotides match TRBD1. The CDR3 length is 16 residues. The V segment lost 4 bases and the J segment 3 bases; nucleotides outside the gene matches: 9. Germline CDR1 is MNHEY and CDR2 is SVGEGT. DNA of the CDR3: TGTGCCAGCAGTTTTGAACCGGGACAGGGGAACTACGAGCAGTACTTC. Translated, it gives CASSFEPGQGNYEQYF.

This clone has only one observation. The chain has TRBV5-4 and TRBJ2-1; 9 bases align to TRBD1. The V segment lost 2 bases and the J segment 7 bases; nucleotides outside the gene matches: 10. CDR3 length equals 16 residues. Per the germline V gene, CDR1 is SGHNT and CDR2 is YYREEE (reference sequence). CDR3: CASSFLEETGGNEQFF. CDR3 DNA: TGTGCCAGCAGCTTCCTCGAAGAGACAGGGGGGAATGAGCAGTTCTTC.

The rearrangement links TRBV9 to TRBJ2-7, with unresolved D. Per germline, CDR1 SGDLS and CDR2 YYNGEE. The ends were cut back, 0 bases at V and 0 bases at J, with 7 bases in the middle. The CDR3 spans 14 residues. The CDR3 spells CASSVVGNSYEQYF. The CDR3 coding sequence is TGTGCCAGCAGCGTAGTCGGTAACTCCTACGAGCAGTACTTC.

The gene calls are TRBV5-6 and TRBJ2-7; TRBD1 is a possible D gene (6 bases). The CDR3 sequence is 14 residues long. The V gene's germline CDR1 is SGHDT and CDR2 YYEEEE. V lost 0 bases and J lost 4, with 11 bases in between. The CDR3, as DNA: TGTGCCAGCAGCTTGGAAGGGGGTATTTACGAGCAGTACTTC. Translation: CASSLEGGIYEQYF. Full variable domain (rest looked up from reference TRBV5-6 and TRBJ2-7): DAGVTQSPTHLIKTRGQQVTLRCSPKSGHDTVSWYQQALGQGPQFIFQYYEEEERQRGNFPDRFSGHQFPNYSSELNVNALLLGDSALYLCASSLEGGIYEQYFGPGTRLTVT.

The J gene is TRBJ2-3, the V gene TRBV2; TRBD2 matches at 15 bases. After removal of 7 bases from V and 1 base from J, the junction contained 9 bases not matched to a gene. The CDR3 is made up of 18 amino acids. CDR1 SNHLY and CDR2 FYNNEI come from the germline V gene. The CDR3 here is CASKRTSGRAVGTDTQYF. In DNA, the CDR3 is TGTGCCAGCAAGAGGACTAGCGGGAGGGCCGTGGGCACAGATACGCAGTATTTT.

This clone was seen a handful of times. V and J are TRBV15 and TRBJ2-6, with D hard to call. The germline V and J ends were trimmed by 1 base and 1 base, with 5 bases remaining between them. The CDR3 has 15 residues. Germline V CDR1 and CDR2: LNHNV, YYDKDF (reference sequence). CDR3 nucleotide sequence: TGTGCCACCAGCAGAGTAGATTCTGGGGCCAACGTCCTGACTTTC. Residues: CATSRVDSGANVLTF.

The CDR3 nucleotides read TGTGCCAGCAGCCCCCCTGGTTTGGGACATAGCAATCAGCCCCAGCATTTT. It translates to CASSPPGLGHSNQPQHF. V usage is TRBV3-1 (or the pseudogene TRBV3-2) and J usage is TRBJ1-5; D is perhaps TRBD1 (6 bases). Trimming took 4 bases from V and 0 from J, leaving 16 bases between them. Germline V gene data show CDR1 as LGHDT and CDR2 as YNNKEL (reference sequence). The CDR3 consists of 17 residues.

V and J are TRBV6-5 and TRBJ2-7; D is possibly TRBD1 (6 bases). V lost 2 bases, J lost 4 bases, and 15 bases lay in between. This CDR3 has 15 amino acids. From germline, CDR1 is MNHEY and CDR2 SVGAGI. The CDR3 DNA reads TGTGCCAGCAGTTACCCCGACAGGCTTAAGTACGAGCAGTACTTC. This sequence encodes CASSYPDRLKYEQYF.

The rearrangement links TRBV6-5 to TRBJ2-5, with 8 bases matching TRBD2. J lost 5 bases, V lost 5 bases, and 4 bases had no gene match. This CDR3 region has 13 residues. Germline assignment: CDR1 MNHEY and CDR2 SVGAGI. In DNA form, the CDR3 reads TGTGCCAGCAGTACGGGGGGGGTGGAGACCCAGTACTTC. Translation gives CASSTGGVETQYF.

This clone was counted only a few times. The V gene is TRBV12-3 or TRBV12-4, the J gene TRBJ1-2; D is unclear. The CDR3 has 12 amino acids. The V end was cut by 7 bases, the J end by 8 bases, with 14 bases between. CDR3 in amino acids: CASNSPLKGYTF. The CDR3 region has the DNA TGTGCCAGCAACTCCCCCTTAAAGGGCTACACCTTC.

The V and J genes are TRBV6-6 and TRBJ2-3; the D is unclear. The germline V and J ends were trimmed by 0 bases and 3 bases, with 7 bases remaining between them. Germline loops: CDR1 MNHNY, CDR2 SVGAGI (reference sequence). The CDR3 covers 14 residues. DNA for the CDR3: TGTGCCAGCAGTTACTCACTTTATACAGATACGCAGTATTTT. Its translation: CASSYSLYTDTQYF.

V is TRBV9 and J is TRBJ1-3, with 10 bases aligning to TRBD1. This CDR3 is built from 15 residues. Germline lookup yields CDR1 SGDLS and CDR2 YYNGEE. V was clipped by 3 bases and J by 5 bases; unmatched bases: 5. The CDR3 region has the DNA TGTGCCAGCAGCGCGGGACAGGGGCTTAGAAACACCATATATTTT. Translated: CASSAGQGLRNTIYF.

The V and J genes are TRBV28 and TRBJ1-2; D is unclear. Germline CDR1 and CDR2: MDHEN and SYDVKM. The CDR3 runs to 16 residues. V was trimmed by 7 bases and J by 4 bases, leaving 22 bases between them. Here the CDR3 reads CASNSYGVQPPYGYTF. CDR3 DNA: TGTGCCAGCAATTCGTACGGGGTCCAACCTCCCTATGGCTACACCTTC.

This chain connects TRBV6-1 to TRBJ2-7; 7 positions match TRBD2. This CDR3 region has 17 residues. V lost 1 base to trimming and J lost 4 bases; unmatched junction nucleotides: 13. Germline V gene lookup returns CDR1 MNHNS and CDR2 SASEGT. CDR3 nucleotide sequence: TGTGCCAGCAGTGAAGGGTCCTCGGGGGGAGGAGGTTACGAGCAGTACTTC. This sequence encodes CASSEGSSGGGGYEQYF.